These T cell receptor beta chains were read from a single sample in a study of T cell clonotyping in hematopoietic cell transplantation. Data came from immunoSEQ multiplex PCR; TCRdb stores just in-frame clones and leaves some out. The sample yields 13,000 to 15,000 clones, roughly 64% seen once. Input material: PBMCs. The receptor source for this set is a human donor who either received an allogeneic hematopoietic cell transplant for a myeloid malignancy or was a related donor (not recorded which). Some clones in this sample may be carry-over from other donors' samples. The CDR3 runs from the conserved cysteine through the conserved F or W. D genes are given only for firm matches. Clone size is given for some rows only: seen once, a few or many times, or a class if the clone is expanded.

>.|TRBJ2-7|.|11|TRBV6-6
CASSYSRRPYF
TGTGCCAGCAGTTACTCGCGGAGACCGTACTTC
>.|TRBJ2-3|.|12|TRBV2
CAMGHRTDTQYF
TGTGCCATGGGACACCGGACAGATACGCAGTATTTT
>few|TRBJ1-3|TRBD1|14|TRBV19
CASNRGSAGNTIYF
TGTGCCAGCAACAGGGGAAGCGCTGGAAACACCATATATTTT
>.|TRBJ2-7|.|10|TRBV28
CASRGYEQYF
TGTGCCAGCAGGGGGTACGAGCAGTACTTC
>.|TRBJ1-2|.|15|TRBV11-3
CASSPRGTNVYGYTF
TGTGCCAGCAGCCCCCGCGGAACGAACGTCTATGGCTACACCTTC
>once|TRBJ1-3|.|13|TRBV4-1
CASSQEQGNTIYF
TGCGCCAGCAGCCAAGAACAGGGAAACACCATATATTTT
>.|TRBJ1-1|.|8|TRBV30
CAWGRAFF
TGTGCCTGGGGGAGGGCTTTCTTT
>.|TRBJ1-2|TRBD1|16|TRBV19
CASSPGTEPIYYGYTF
TGTGCCAGTAGTCCCGGGACAGAGCCTATTTACTATGGCTACACCTTC
>.|TRBJ2-7|TRBD1|14|TRBV5-1
CASSFGTASYEQYF
TGCGCCAGCAGCTTTGGGACAGCCTCCTACGAGCAGTACTTC
>.|TRBJ2-7|TRBD1|13|TRBV2
CASTPLGPGQGHF
TGTGCCAGCACCCCCCTAGGACCGGGACAGGGACACTTC
>.|TRBJ2-2|.|15|TRBV7-9
CASSHRRIQGGELFF
TGTGCCAGCAGCCACAGACGGATCCAGGGCGGGGAGCTGTTTTTT
>few|TRBJ1-2|.|13|TRBV29-1
CSVETGGGLAYTF
TGCAGCGTTGAAACGGGGGGTGGGCTCGCCTACACCTTC
>.|TRBJ1-4|.|14|TRBV25-1
CASSEAGSGEKLFF
TGTGCCAGCAGTGAAGCCGGATCCGGCGAAAAACTGTTTTTT
>.|TRBJ1-2|.|14|TRBV7-2
CVSSYLGPAGGYTF
TGTGTCAGCAGTTATCTTGGGCCAGCGGGGGGCTACACCTTC
>.|TRBJ2-5|.|12|TRBV5-1
CASSLVGETQYF
TGCGCCAGCAGCTTGGTTGGCGAGACCCAGTACTTC
>once|TRBJ1-2|.|13|TRBV30
CAWSVVVGYGYTF
TGTGCCTGGAGTGTGGTAGTGGGCTATGGCTACACCTTC
>.|TRBJ2-3|.|12|TRBV9
CASSAFTDTQYF
TGTGCCAGCAGCGCCTTCACAGATACGCAGTATTTT
>.|TRBJ2-3|.|14|TRBV7-3
CASSYEGYADTQYF
TGTGCCAGCAGCTACGAGGGTTATGCAGATACGCAGTATTTT
>.|TRBJ1-4|.|13|TRBV6-1
CASRQGNNEKLFF
TGTGCCAGCAGACAGGGAAATAATGAAAAACTGTTTTTT
>.|TRBJ2-7|TRBD1|15|TRBV5-1
CASSLSLTGSYEQYF
TGCGCCAGCAGCTTATCCTTGACAGGGTCCTACGAGCAGTACTTC
>.|TRBJ1-3|.|15|TRBV2
CASSVRGYAGNTIYF
TGTGCCAGCAGTGTAAGGGGTTACGCTGGAAACACCATATACTTT
>.|TRBJ1-6|TRBD1|15|TRBV30
CAWSPGQFLNSPLHF
TGTGCCTGGAGCCCGGGACAGTTTCTGAATTCACCCCTCCACTTT
>.|TRBJ1-1|.|11|TRBV20-1
CLPTENTEAFF
TGTCTGCCAACAGAAAACACTGAAGCTTTCTTT
>.|TRBJ1-5|.|11|TRBV9
CASSAGQPQHF
TGTGCCAGCAGCGCAGGTCAGCCCCAGCATTTT
>.|TRBJ1-6|.|16|TRBV28
CASSFFGQGSYSPLHF
TGTGCCAGCAGTTTCTTTGGCCAGGGGTCGTATTCACCCCTCCACTTT
>.|TRBJ2-7|.|13|TRBV4-1
CASSQGNTYEQYF
TGCGCCAGCAGCCAAGGAAATACCTACGAGCAGTACTTC
>.|TRBJ2-7|.|10|TRBV28
CASSDYEQYF
TGTGCCAGCAGTGACTACGAGCAGTACTTC
>.|TRBJ1-2|.|15|TRBV28
CANSSLGGANYGYTF
TGTGCCAACAGTTCCCTAGGGGGAGCTAACTATGGCTACACCTTC
>.|TRBJ1-1|TRBD1|16|TRBV14
CASSQALGQGSTEAFF
TGTGCCAGCAGCCAAGCCTTAGGACAGGGATCCACTGAAGCTTTCTTT